The clone carrying this TCR beta chain was seen only a few times. This entry belongs to a study of T cells in Graves' hyperthyroidism and ophthalmopathy. Amplified regions were TCR beta CDR3 sequences from RNA transcripts. First-round RT-PCR with HTBI primers amplified the TCR CDR3 region. Each CDR3 protein is one row after TCRdb ran MiXCR on the multiplex PCR reads. The sample carries hundreds of thousands of distinct CDR3 sequences, less than 20% recorded once. The definition of stable Graves' hyperthyroidism was no ophthalmopathy progression within 18 months. Germline assignment: CDR1 MGHRA and CDR2 YSYEKL. V trimming: 5 bases; J trimming: 2 bases; junction bases outside the gene matches: 5. This CDR3 is 17 amino acids long.

The receptor's source is a young woman with Graves' hyperthyroidism. The chain uses TRBV4-1 and TRBJ2-5; 16 positions agree with TRBD2. The source material was blood. CDR3 sequence: CASSTGLAGGPQETQYF. CDR3 DNA: TGCGCCAGCAGCACGGGACTAGCGGGAGGGCCGCAAGAGACCCAGTACTTC.